This T cell receptor (beta chain) was sequenced during a study of T-cell memory formation after mild COVID-19. The germline V and J ends were trimmed by 7 bases and 3 bases, with 19 bases remaining between them. The CDR3 is made up of 14 amino acids. The germline V gene encodes CDR1 SQVTM and CDR2 ANQGSEA. Points from the study as a whole: Pre-infection memory harbored some responding clones, suggesting cross-reactive memory joined. Clones that contracted from day 15 to 85 were balanced CD4/CD8, while later expanders leaned CD4+.

As concerns this clonotype: Its antigen is as yet unknown.

Via MiXCR, TCRdb re-called the 5' RACE reads, giving one row per CDR3 protein. The repertoire holds more than 400,000 distinct CDR3 sequences, with 18% as singletons. The chain employs TRBV29-1 and TRBJ2-7; D gene ambiguous. The sample was PBMCs or a T cell subset sorted from them (not recorded which). This TCR derives from an adult woman who had mild COVID-19 (a few samples of this study predate the infection). Cell type and time point are not known. The CDR3 spells CSADPGYSVYEQYF. As DNA, the CDR3 is TGCAGCGCTGACCCAGGATACTCGGTCTACGAGCAGTACTTC.